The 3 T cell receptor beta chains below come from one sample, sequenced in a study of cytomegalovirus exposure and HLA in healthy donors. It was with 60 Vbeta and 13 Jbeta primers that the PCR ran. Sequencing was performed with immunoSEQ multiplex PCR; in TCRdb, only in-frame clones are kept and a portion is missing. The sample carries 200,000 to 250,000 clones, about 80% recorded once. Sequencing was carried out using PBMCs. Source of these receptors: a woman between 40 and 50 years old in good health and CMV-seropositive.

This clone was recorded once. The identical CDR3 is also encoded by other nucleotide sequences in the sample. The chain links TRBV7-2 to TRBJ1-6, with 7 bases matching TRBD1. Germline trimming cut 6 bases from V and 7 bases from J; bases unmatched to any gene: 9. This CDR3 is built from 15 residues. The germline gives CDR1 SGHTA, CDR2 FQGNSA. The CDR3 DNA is TGTGCCAGCAGGACCCGGGACAGAGGGAATTCACCCCTCCACTTT. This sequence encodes CASRTRDRGNSPLHF. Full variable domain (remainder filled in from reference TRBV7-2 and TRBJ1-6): GAGVSQSPSNKVTEKGKDVELRCDPISGHTALYWYRQSLGQGLEFLIYFQGNSAPDKSGLPSDRFSAERTGGSVSTLTIQRTQQEDSAVYLCASRTRDRGNSPLHFGNGTRLTVT.

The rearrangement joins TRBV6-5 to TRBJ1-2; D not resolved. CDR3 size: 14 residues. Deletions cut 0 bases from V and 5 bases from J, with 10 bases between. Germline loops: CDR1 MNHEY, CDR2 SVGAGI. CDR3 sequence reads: CASSYSWAEYGYTF. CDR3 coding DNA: TGTGCCAGCAGTTACTCTTGGGCAGAGTATGGCTACACCTTC.

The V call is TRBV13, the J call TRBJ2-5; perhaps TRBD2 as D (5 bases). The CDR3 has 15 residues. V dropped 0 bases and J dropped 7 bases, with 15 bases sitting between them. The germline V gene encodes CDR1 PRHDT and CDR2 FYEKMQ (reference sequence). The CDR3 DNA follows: TGTGCCAGCAGCTTAGGGGTCTCCCTCGGAGGGACCCAGTACTTC. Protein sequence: CASSLGVSLGGTQYF.